Following are 19 T cell receptor beta chains from one sample sequenced in a study of cytomegalovirus exposure and HLA in healthy donors (dated by TCRdb to 2017 to 2019). The library was produced with the immunoSEQ multiplex PCR assay. For the multiplex PCR, a mixture combining 60 forward primers for TCR Vbeta segments and 13 reverse primers for TCR Jbeta segments was used. TCRdb retrieved this table from immuneACCESS and kept in-frame rearrangements only. Not all clones are present; in checked studies, unresolved V genes account for under half, and no reason is known for the remainder. The sample data list under 200,000 clones, and around 79% of these were observed just once. Clones ranked in the top ten supply approximately 0.47% of the sample. The sample comprised PBMCs. The receptors shown here come from a woman between 45 and 60 years old in good health and CMV-seronegative.

A single count supports this clone. The chain combines TRBV28 with TRBJ1-4; tentative D call: TRBD1 (5 bases). V lost 6 bases and J lost 5, with 13 bases in between. Germline V lookup: CDR1 MDHEN, CDR2 SYDVKM. CDR3 length equals 14 residues. DNA for the CDR3: TGTGCCAGCAGCCAGACTTCAGGGAATGAAAAACTGTTTTTT. Translated, it gives CASSQTSGNEKLFF. The full variable domain, with the rest looked up from reference TRBV28 and TRBJ1-4, is DVKVTQSSRYLVKRTGEKVFLECVQDMDHENMFWYRQDPGLGLRLIYFSYDVKMKEKGDIPEGYSVSREKKERFSLILESASTNQTSMYLCASSQTSGNEKLFFGSGTQLSVL.

The chain combines TRBV5-1 with TRBJ2-5; no definite D call. The CDR3 is 12 amino acids. CDR1 and CDR2 (germline): SGHRS, YFSETQ. V was pared by 4 bases and J by 2 bases, with 6 bases between. CDR3 DNA sequence: TGCGCCAGCAGCCAGGAACAAGAGACCCAGTACTTC. It translates to CASSQEQETQYF.

The gene calls are TRBV28 and TRBJ1-2; tentatively, D is TRBD1 (5 bases). V was shortened by 8 bases and J by 4 bases, with 17 bases between the two germline ends. CDR3 length: 14 amino acids. The germline CDR1 and CDR2 sequences are MDHEN and SYDVKM. The CDR3 here is CASVRSGQTYGYTF. DNA of the CDR3: TGTGCCAGCGTTAGGTCCGGACAAACCTATGGCTACACCTTC.

As DNA, the CDR3 is TGTGCCAGCAGCATCGGACAGGGGGAAGGCACAGATACGCAGTATTTT. Protein: CASSIGQGEGTDTQYF. This chain links TRBV9 with TRBJ2-3; 10 bases match TRBD1. The CDR3 totals 16 residues. From germline, CDR1 is SGDLS and CDR2 YYNGEE. The V and J ends lost 4 bases and 1 base, in that order; junction bases with no gene match: 6.

J is TRBJ2-1 and V is TRBV2; D may be TRBD2 (6 bases). CDR3 length: 14 amino acids. Germline CDR1 is SNHLY and CDR2 is FYNNEI. Trimming took off 3 bases at V and 9 bases at J, with 15 bases between the two ends. Written as DNA, the CDR3 is TGTGCCAGCAGTGAGCAGGGACTTACATCTGAGCAGTTCTTC. Translating it yields CASSEQGLTSEQFF.

This clone was counted once. V is TRBV2 and J is TRBJ2-2; D perhaps matches TRBD2 (7 bases). Per the germline V gene, CDR1 is SNHLY and CDR2 is FYNNEI. This CDR3 is built from 14 residues. V lost 8 bases to trimming and J lost 1 base, with 11 bases between them. CDR3 DNA sequence: TGTGCCAGCGAGGGAGGGGGGAACACCGGGGAGCTGTTTTTT. Translating gives CASEGGGNTGELFF. The full variable domain, with the rest looked up from reference TRBV2 and TRBJ2-2, is EPEVTQTPSHQVTQMGQEVILRCVPISNHLYFYWYRQILGQKVEFLVSFYNNEISEKSEIFDDQFSVERPDGSNFTLKIRSTKLEDSAMYFCASEGGGNTGELFFGEGSRLTVL.

V and J are TRBV2 and TRBJ1-5, with 7 bases aligning to TRBD1. This CDR3 spans 17 amino acids. Trimming cost V 3 bases and J 4 bases; bases outside gene matches: 12. Germline CDR1 and CDR2: SNHLY and FYNNEI. The CDR3 bases are TGTGCCAGCAGTGATATTGGCTGGGGACAGTTGAATCAGCCCCAGCATTTT. Translated: CASSDIGWGQLNQPQHF.

The gene calls are TRBV11-2 and TRBJ2-2; D call uncertain. Deletions cut 1 base from V and 6 bases from J, with 12 bases between. Germline V CDR1 and CDR2: SGHAT, FQNNGV. This CDR3 contains 15 residues. The CDR3: CASSLGPTTPGELFF. Here the CDR3 DNA reads TGTGCCAGCAGCTTAGGGCCCACTACACCCGGGGAGCTGTTTTTT.

Written as DNA, the CDR3 is TGTGCCACCAGCAGAGATAGGGGGCGAGACACCATATATTTT. Protein: CATSRDRGRDTIYF. The V gene is TRBV15, the J gene TRBJ1-3; 7 bases align to TRBD1. CDR3 length equals 14 residues. From germline, CDR1 is LNHNV and CDR2 YYDKDF (reference sequence). The V gene end was trimmed by 0 bases and the J gene end by 8 bases; junction bases not matched to a gene: 4.

J is TRBJ2-2 and V is TRBV7-7; D call uncertain. Germline lookup yields CDR1 SSHAT and CDR2 FNYEAQ (reference sequence). V gave up 5 bases and J gave up 8 bases, with 12 bases separating them. The CDR3 runs 13 residues. The CDR3 bases are TGTGCCAGCAGCCTCAACGTCGGTGGGGAGCTGTTTTTT. It codes for CASSLNVGGELFF.

This clone was detected only a few times. V usage is TRBV29-1 and J usage is TRBJ2-3, with 7 bases aligning to TRBD2. Losses at the gene ends were 7 bases for V and 0 bases for J; bases not matched to a gene: 10. There are 15 residues in the CDR3. Germline CDR1 and CDR2: SQVTM and ANQGSEA. The CDR3 nucleotides are TGCAGCGCGGGAGGTTGGGGGTCTAGCACAGATACGCAGTATTTT. It translates to CSAGGWGSSTDTQYF.

The rearrangement uses TRBV7-9 and TRBJ1-5, with D unresolved. CDR1 is SEHNR, CDR2 FQNEAQ, per germline (reference sequence). V was trimmed by 5 bases and J by 7 bases, leaving 18 bases between them. The CDR3 is 15 residues long. The CDR3 coding sequence is TGTGCCAGCAGCCAATTAAGTTCGGGTCCACAGCCCCAGCATTTT. Its protein product is CASSQLSSGPQPQHF. Variable domain in full (rest from reference TRBV7-9 and TRBJ1-5): DTGVSQNPRHKITKRGQNVTFRCDPISEHNRLYWYRQTLGQGPEFLTYFQNEAQLEKSRLLSDRFSAERPKGSFSTLEIQRTEQGDSAMYLCASSQLSSGPQPQHFGDGTRLSIL.

The V gene is TRBV19, the J gene TRBJ2-2; perhaps TRBD1 as D (5 bases). CDR1 LNHDA and CDR2 SQIVND come from the germline V gene (reference sequence). V lost 2 bases to trimming and J lost 7 bases, with 11 bases between them. The CDR3 runs 14 residues. The CDR3 region is CASSIFSGIGELFF. CDR3 sequence (DNA): TGTGCCAGTAGTATATTCTCAGGGATCGGGGAGCTGTTTTTT.

This clone came up a few times. This chain links TRBV7-9 with TRBJ2-1; the match to TRBD2 covers 7 bases. Germline V gives CDR1 SEHNR, CDR2 FQNEAQ (reference sequence). The CDR3 has 13 amino acids. J was trimmed by 6 bases and V by 6 bases; bases with no gene match: 5. In nucleotides, the CDR3 is TGTGCCAGCAGGGCGGGAGTTGGCAATGAGCAGTTCTTC. Its protein is CASRAGVGNEQFF.

The chain has TRBV6-4 and TRBJ2-5; 16 bases are shared with TRBD2. This CDR3 region has 17 residues. The trim removed 8 bases at V and 5 bases at J, leaving 11 bases unmatched. Germline V gene lookup returns CDR1 MRHNA and CDR2 SNTAGT. Here the CDR3 reads CASGIPGLAGGLETQYF. DNA of the CDR3: TGTGCCAGCGGTATCCCGGGACTAGCGGGGGGGCTTGAGACCCAGTACTTC.

The chain combines TRBV6-1 with TRBJ1-4; 7 nucleotides line up with TRBD1. With V trimmed by 5 bases and J by 8 bases, 8 bases remained unmatched. This CDR3 comprises 14 residues. Germline V gene sequence: CDR1 MNHNS, CDR2 SASEGT. This CDR3 reads CASSLQGPGEKLFF. The CDR3 bases are TGTGCCAGCAGTTTACAGGGGCCGGGGGAAAAACTGTTTTTT.

There are a few counts of this clone. The J gene is TRBJ1-1, the V gene TRBV16; D is perhaps TRBD1 (5 bases). V gave up 2 bases and J gave up 2 bases, with 18 bases separating them. Germline CDR1 KGHSY, CDR2 FQNENV. The CDR3 sequence is 17 residues long. DNA of the CDR3: TGTGCCAGCAGCCAAGCCGATAGTGGGGCCCATAACACTGAAGCTTTCTTT. Translating gives CASSQADSGAHNTEAFF.

The gene calls are TRBV28 and TRBJ2-1; tentatively, D is TRBD2 (6 bases). Germline CDR1 and CDR2: MDHEN and SYDVKM. The CDR3 has 15 amino acids. V was trimmed by 6 bases and J by 6 bases, leaving 18 bases between them. The DNA for the CDR3 is TGTGCCAGCAGGTTTACCCTACGGGGGACCAATGAGCAGTTCTTC. Its translation: CASRFTLRGTNEQFF.

V gene TRBV4-1 combines with J gene TRBJ2-3; D possibly corresponds to TRBD1 (6 bases). CDR3 length: 17 amino acids. The V and J ends lost 0 bases and 14 bases respectively, with 27 bases between them. The germline V gene encodes CDR1 MGHRA and CDR2 YSYEKL. The CDR3 nucleotides are TGCGCCAGCAGCCAAGATTCCACAGGGAGCGTCCCGGGCCGGGGGTATTTT. It codes for CASSQDSTGSVPGRGYF.